Detailed here is one T cell receptor (beta chain). The specificity of this receptor is unknown. No much larger clone is present one base from it, and per-base qualities are unavailable. TCRbeta CDR3 regions were amplified from genomic DNA using the immunoSEQ Assay, a bias-controlled multiplex PCR. Under the source paper's analysis protocol: The number of nucleated cells in each sample was estimated by amplification of reference gene primers within the assay. Sequence reads were collapsed and filtered to measure the absolute abundance of every unique TCRbeta CDR3 rearrangement. For each sample, productive Simpson clonality was calculated as the square root of Simpson's diversity index over productive rearrangements. TCRdb provides this immuneACCESS table in a form limited to in-frame rearrangements. Some clones are lacking; in checked studies, under half of them reflect an unresolved V gene, and why the rest are absent is not known. From that table come the V and J calls and clone size; the DNA was used to work out D and trimming. This sample lists about 190,000 clones; about 88% were detected once. Jointly, the top ten make up around 6.6% of the sample.

Another Seattle source contributed samples from volunteer blood donors who had recovered from COVID-19. Whole blood was collected in K2EDTA tubes by collaborating institutions according to the institutions' own protocols. For TCRbeta analysis, collaborator samples were shipped as frozen whole blood, as isolated PBMCs, or as DNA extracted from either sample type. This entry comes from a study of blood T cell repertoires in COVID-19 (dated by TCRdb to 2020 to 2021). Background for the entire study: Samples covering the acute and convalescent phases of COVID-19 were provided by collaborators in the United States, Italy and Spain. The repertoires were released in a freely available public database meant as a resource for research on the immune response to SARS-CoV-2. The dataset comprised deeply sampled blood TCRbeta repertoires from subjects exposed to, actively infected with, or recovered from COVID-19. The material from the prospective study consisted of cDNA or gDNA derived from T cells, B-cell-depleted T cells, or PBMCs. Samples were obtained from the ongoing ImmuneRACE study (first 160 participants) and from 950 to 1,500 subjects provided by 6 global collaborators. Where HLA class I and class II types were available, the types were taken from metadata supplied by the sample provider, not from assay-based typing. Nearly every sample came with metadata listing a de-identified subject ID, COVID-19 status, age in years and sex.

The germline V gene (reference sequence) supplies CDR1 LNHDA and CDR2 SQIVND. Reading from cysteine to phenylalanine, the CDR3 counts 13 amino acids. Only the CDR3 DNA stays, 39 bases, in frame from base 1. Trimming removed 4 bases from V and 9 bases from J, leaving 16 bases between the germline ends. General study outcomes and caveats: Clinical and demographic metadata were provided uncurated, with the amount varying by source and participant.

The sequence joins TRBV19 to TRBJ2-7; no D gene can be assigned with confidence. The TCR comes from a woman in her thirties or forties who had recovered from COVID-19. The sequenced material came from peripheral blood. The bases are TGTGCCAGTAGTACTACCTTTAGCCTAGGGCAGTACTTC. Its coded protein is CASSTTFSLGQYF.